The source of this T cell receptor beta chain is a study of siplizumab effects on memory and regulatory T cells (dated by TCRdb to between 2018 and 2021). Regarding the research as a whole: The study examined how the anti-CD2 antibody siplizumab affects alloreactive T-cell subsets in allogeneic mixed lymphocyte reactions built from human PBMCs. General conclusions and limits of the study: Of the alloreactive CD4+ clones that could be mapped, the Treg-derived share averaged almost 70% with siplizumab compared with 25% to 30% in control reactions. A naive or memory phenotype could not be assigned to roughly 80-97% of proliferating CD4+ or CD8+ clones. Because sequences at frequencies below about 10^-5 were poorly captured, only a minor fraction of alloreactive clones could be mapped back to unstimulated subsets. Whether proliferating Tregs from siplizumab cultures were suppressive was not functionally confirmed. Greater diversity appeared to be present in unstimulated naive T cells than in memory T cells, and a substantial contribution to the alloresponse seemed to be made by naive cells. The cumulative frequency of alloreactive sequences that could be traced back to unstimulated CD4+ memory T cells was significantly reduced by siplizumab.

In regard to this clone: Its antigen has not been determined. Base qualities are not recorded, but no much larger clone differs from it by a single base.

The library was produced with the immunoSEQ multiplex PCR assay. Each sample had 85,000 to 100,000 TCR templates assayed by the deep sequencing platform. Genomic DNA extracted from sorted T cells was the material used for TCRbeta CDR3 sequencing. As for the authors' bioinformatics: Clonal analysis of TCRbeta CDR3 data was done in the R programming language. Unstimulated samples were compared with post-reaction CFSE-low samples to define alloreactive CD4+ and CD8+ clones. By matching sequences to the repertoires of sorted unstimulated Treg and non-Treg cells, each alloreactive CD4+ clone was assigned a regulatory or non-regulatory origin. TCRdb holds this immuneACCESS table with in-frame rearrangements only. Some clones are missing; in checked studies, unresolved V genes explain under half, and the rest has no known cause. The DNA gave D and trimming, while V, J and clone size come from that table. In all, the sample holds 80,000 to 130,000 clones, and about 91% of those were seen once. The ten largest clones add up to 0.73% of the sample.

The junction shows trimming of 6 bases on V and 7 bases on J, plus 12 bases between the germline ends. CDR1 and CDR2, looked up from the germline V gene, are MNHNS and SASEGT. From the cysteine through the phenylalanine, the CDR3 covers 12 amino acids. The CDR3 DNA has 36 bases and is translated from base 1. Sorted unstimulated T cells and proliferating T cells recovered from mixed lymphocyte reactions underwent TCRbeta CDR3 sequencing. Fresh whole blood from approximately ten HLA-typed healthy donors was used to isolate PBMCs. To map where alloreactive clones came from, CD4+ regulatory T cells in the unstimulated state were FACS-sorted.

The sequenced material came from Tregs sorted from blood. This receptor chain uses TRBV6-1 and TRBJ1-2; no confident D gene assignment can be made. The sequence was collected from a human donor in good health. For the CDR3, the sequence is CASSWAASGYTF. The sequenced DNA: TGTGCCAGCAGCTGGGCCGCTTCTGGCTACACCTTC.